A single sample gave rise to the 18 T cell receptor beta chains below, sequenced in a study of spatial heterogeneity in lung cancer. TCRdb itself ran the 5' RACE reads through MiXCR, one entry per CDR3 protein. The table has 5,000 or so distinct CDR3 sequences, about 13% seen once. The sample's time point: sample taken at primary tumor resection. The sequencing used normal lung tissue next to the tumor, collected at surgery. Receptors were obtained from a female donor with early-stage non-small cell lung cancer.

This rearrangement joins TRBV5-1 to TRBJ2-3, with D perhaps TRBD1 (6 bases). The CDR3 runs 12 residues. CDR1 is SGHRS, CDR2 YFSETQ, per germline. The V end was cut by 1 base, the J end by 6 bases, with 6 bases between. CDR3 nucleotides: TGCGCCAGCAGCTTGCAGGGGGATACGCAGTATTTT. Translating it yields CASSLQGDTQYF.

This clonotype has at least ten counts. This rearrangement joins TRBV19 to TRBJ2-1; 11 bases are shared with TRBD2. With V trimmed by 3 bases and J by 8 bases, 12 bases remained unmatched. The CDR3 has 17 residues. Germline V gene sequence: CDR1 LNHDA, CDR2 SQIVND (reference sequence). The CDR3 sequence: CASSILPRLAGLDEQFF. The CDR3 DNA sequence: TGTGCCAGTAGTATCCTCCCACGACTAGCGGGACTTGATGAGCAGTTCTTC.

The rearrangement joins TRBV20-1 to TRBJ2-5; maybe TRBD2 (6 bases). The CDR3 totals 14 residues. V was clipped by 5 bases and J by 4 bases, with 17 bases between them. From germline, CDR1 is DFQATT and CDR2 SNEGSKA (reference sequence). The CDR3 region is CSAFHLARGETQYF. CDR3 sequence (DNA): TGCAGTGCTTTCCATCTAGCGAGGGGAGAGACCCAGTACTTC.

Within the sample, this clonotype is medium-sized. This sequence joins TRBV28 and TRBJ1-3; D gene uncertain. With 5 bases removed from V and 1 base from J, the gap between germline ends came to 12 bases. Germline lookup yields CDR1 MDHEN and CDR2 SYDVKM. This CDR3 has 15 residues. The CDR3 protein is CASSPPRSSGNTIYF. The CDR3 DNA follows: TGTGCCAGCAGTCCGCCCCGGAGTTCTGGAAACACCATATATTTT. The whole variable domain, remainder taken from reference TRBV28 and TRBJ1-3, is DVKVTQSSRYLVKRTGEKVFLECVQDMDHENMFWYRQDPGLGLRLIYFSYDVKMKEKGDIPEGYSVSREKKERFSLILESASTNQTSMYLCASSPPRSSGNTIYFGEGSWLTVV.

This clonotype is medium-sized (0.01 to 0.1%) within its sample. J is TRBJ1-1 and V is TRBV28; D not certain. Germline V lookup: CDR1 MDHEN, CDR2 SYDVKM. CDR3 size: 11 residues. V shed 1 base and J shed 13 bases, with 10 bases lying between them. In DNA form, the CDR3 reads TGTGCCAGCAGTTTATCGGCCATCAATTTCTTT. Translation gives CASSLSAINFF.

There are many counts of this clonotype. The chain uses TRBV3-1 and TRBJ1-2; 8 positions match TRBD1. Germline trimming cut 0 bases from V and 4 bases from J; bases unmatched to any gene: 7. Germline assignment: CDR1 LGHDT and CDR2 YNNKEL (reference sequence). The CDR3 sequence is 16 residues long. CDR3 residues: CASSQEVWTGTYGYTF. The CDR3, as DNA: TGTGCCAGCAGCCAAGAGGTTTGGACAGGGACCTATGGCTACACCTTC.

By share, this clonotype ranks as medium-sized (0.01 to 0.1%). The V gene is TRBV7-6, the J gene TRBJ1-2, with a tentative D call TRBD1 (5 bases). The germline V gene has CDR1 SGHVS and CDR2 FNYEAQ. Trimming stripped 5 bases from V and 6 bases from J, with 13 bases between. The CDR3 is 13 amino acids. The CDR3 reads CASSLDKEHGYTF. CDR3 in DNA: TGTGCCAGCAGCCTGGACAAGGAACATGGCTACACCTTC.

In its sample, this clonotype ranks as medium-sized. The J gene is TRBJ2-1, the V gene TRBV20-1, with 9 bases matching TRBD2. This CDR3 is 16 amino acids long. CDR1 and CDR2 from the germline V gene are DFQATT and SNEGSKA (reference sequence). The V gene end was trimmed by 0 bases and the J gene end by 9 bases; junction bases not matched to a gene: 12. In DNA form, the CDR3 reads TGCAGTGCTAGAGATCCGACTAGCGGAGTCGTTTCTGAGCAGTTCTTC. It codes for CSARDPTSGVVSEQFF.

CDR3 sequence reads: CASSPGTHNEQFF. The DNA of the CDR3 is TGTGCCAGCAGCCCCGGGACCCACAATGAGCAGTTCTTC. V and J are TRBV14 and TRBJ2-1; D is possibly TRBD1 or TRBD2 (5 bases each). This CDR3 contains 13 residues. CDR1 and CDR2 (germline): SGHDN, FVKESK. V lost 4 bases and J 5 bases, leaving 9 bases between the germline ends.

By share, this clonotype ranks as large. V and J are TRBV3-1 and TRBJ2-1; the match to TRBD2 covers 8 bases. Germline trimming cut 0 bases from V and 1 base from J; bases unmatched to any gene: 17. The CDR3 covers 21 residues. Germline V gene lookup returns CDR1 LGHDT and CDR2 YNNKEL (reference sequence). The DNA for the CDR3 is TGTGCCAGCAGCCAAGAGACTGTGGTAGCGGGGTACCACTTATCCTACAATGAGCAGTTCTTC. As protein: CASSQETVVAGYHLSYNEQFF.

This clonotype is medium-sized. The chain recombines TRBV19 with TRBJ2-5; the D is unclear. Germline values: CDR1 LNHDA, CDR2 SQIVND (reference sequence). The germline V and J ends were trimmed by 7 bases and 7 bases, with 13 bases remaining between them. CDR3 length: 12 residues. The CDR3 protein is CASTSPPGTQYF. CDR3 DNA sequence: TGTGCCAGTACCTCCCCCCCGGGGACCCAGTACTTC.

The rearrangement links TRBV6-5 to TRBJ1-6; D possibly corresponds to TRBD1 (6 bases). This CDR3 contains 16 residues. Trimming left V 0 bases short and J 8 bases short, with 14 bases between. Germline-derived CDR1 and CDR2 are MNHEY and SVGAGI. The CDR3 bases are TGTGCCAGCAGTTACTCCGTGGACAGATTGCATTCACCCCTCCACTTT. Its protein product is CASSYSVDRLHSPLHF.

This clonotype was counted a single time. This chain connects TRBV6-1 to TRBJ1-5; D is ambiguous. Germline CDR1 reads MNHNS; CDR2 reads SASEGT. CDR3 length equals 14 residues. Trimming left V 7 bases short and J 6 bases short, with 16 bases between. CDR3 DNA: TGTGCCAGCACGAGGGAGCATCGTGGTCAGCCCCAGCATTTT. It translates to CASTREHRGQPQHF.

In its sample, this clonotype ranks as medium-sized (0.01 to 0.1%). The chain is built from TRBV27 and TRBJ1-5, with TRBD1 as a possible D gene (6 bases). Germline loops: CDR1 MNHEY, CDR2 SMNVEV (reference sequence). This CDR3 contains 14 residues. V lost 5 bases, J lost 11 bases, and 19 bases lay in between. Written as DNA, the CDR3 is TGTGCCAGCAGTCCACCTCCTCCAGGGGAGGCCCAGCATTTT. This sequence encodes CASSPPPPGEAQHF.

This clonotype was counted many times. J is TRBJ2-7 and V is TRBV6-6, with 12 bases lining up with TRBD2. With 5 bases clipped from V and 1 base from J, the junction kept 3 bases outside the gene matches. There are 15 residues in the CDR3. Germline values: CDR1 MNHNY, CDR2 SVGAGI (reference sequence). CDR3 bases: TGTGCCAGCAGTACGACTAGCGGGGGATCCTACGAGCAGTACGTC. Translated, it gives CASSTTSGGSYEQYV.

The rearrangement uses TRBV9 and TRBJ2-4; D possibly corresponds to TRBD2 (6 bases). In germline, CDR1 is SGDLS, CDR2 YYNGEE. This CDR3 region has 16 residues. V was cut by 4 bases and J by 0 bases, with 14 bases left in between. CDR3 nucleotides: TGTGCCAGCAGCCCCCATAGCGGAGAAGCCAAAAACATTCAGTACTTC. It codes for CASSPHSGEAKNIQYF.

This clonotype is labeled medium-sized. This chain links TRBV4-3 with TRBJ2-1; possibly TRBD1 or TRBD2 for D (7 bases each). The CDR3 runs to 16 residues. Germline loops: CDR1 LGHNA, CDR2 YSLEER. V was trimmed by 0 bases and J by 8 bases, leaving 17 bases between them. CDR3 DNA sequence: TGCGCCAGCAGCCAAGAGGGCAGGGGGGGTACCGATGAGCAGTTCTTC. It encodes CASSQEGRGGTDEQFF.

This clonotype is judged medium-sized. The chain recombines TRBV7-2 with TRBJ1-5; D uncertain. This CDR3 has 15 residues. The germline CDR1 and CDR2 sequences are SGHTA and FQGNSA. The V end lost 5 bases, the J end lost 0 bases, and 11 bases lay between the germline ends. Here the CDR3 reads CASSPSRSSNQPQHF. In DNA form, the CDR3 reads TGTGCCAGCAGCCCTTCGCGTAGTAGCAATCAGCCCCAGCATTTT.